This T cell receptor (beta chain) was obtained from a study of blood T cell repertoires in COVID-19. Study-wide context: COVID-19 samples from acute and convalescent phases originated in the United States, Italy and Spain. The cDNA or gDNA used as material had been derived from T cells, B-cell-depleted T cells, or PBMCs.

Source study methods: It was from reference gene primer amplification that nucleated cell counts were estimated. TCRdb's table, derived via immunoSEQ multiplex PCR, lists solely in-frame clones and lacks some. That table supplies the V and J calls and clone size; D and trimming were determined from the DNA. The table has 50,000 to 65,000 clones, approximately 82% seen once. CDR3 length: 15 amino acids. CDR1 is SGHDT and CDR2 is YYEEEE in the germline V gene. Losses at the gene ends were 1 base for V and 8 bases for J; bases not matched to a gene: 8. The sequence was obtained from a human donor in a cohort sampled during active COVID-19. The sequencing sample was made of peripheral blood. This rearrangement joins TRBV5-6 to TRBJ1-4; 7 nucleotides align to TRBD1. DNA for the CDR3: TGTGCCAGCAGCTTGCTTGGGACAGAACAAGAAAAACTGTTTTTT. Protein product: CASSLLGTEQEKLFF.